These 27 T cell receptor beta chains originate from one sample sequenced in a study of blood T cell repertoires in COVID-19. TCRdb keeps only in-frame clones here, not all; method: immunoSEQ multiplex PCR. The sample includes 150,000 to 200,000 clones, approximately 80% seen only once; the top ten take roughly 5%. Sequenced: PBMCs or T cells enriched from blood (not recorded which). The receptor set was obtained from a man in his 70s who had been exposed to COVID-19.

The chain carries TRBV19 and TRBJ2-1, with 8 bases that match TRBD2. V dropped 10 bases and J dropped 5; count of bases not matched to a gene: 13. CDR1 and CDR2 (germline): LNHDA, SQIVND (reference sequence). The CDR3 consists of 15 residues. This CDR3 reads CAIGAGAGANNEQFF. The CDR3 bases are TGTGCCATTGGGGCGGGAGCGGGAGCAAACAATGAGCAGTTCTTC.

The chain has TRBV24-1 and TRBJ2-2; 7 nucleotides agree with TRBD2. There are 15 residues in the CDR3. J lost 10 bases, V lost 4 bases, and 11 bases had no gene match. The germline V gene has CDR1 KGHDR and CDR2 SFDVKD. CDR3 in amino acids: CATSDPGGGVEELFF. In DNA, the CDR3 is TGTGCCACCAGTGACCCCGGCGGGGGAGTAGAGGAGCTGTTTTTT.

The chain combines TRBV2 with TRBJ2-6, with a possible D match to TRBD2 (5 bases). The CDR3 runs to 15 residues. Trimming stripped 2 bases from V and 1 base from J, with 6 bases between. Germline assignment: CDR1 SNHLY and CDR2 FYNNEI. The CDR3 spells CASSESGSGANVLTF. In DNA, the CDR3 is TGTGCCAGCAGTGAATCGGGATCTGGGGCCAACGTCCTGACTTTC.

The V call is TRBV6-2 or TRBV6-3, the J call TRBJ1-1; D ambiguous. The CDR3 has 13 residues. Between the trimmed V and J ends, which lost 3 bases and 1 base, there was a span of 6 bases. Per the germline V gene, CDR1 is MNHEY and CDR2 is SVGEGT. The CDR3 spells CASSYNRNTEAFF. The CDR3 nucleotides read TGTGCCAGCAGTTATAACAGGAACACTGAAGCTTTCTTT.

The chain employs TRBV30 and TRBJ1-1, with D possibly matching TRBD1 (5 bases). Per germline, CDR1 GTSNPN and CDR2 SVGIG (reference sequence). Trimming took off 3 bases at V and 1 base at J, with 15 bases between the two ends. The CDR3 is 15 amino acids. The CDR3 sequence is CAWRRQTQPNTEAFF. CDR3 DNA: TGTGCCTGGAGAAGACAGACTCAACCGAACACTGAAGCTTTCTTT.

The chain couples TRBV21-1 to TRBJ2-1; TRBD1, the table's D call, was not compared with the DNA. TRBV21-1 has pseudogene status. The CDR3 consists of 18 residues. For the CDR3, the DNA is TGTGCCAGCTGCGGGGACAGGGGTCGCCCTAAATCCTACAATGAGCAGTTCTTC. It is translated as CASCGDRGRPKSYNEQFF.

The chain links TRBV18 to TRBJ1-3; the match to TRBD1 covers 8 bases. Germline-derived CDR1 and CDR2 are KGHSH and LQKENI. V dropped 1 base and J dropped 1; count of bases not matched to a gene: 3. The length of the CDR3 is 16 residues. In nucleotides, the CDR3 is TGTGCCAGCTCACCACGGGACAGGTGGTCTGGAAACACCATATATTTT. Translating gives CASSPRDRWSGNTIYF.

V usage is TRBV19 and J usage is TRBJ2-5, with TRBD1 matching over 9 bases. CDR3 size: 14 residues. V shed 6 bases, J shed 3 bases, and the junction held 5 bases outside the gene matches. The germline V gene has CDR1 LNHDA and CDR2 SQIVND (reference sequence). CDR3 region: CASRNRGREETQYF. The CDR3 nucleotides are TGTGCCAGTAGGAACAGGGGGCGCGAAGAGACCCAGTACTTC.

This clone was recorded only once. The chain is built from TRBV24-1 and TRBJ1-2, with D possibly matching TRBD1 (6 bases). Trimming removed 4 bases at V and 5 bases at J, with 13 bases between. The CDR3 loop spans 14 amino acids. The germline V gene has CDR1 KGHDR and CDR2 SFDVKD. The CDR3 sequence is CATSEGATGYGYTF. CDR3 nucleotides: TGTGCCACCAGTGAGGGGGCAACGGGGTATGGCTACACCTTC.

The J gene is TRBJ1-2, the V gene TRBV28, with unresolved D. This CDR3 has 14 amino acids. Between the trimmed V and J ends, which lost 4 bases and 7 bases, there was a span of 16 bases. Germline lookup yields CDR1 MDHEN and CDR2 SYDVKM. The CDR3 DNA follows: TGTGCCAGCAGTTCGCCGGGTGAGGGAGGTGGCTACACCTTC. This encodes CASSSPGEGGGYTF.

The chain employs TRBV7-8 and TRBJ2-7, with D possibly being TRBD1 (5 bases). Germline V gene lookup returns CDR1 SGHVS and CDR2 FQNEAQ. Trimming pared 4 bases from V and 0 bases from J, leaving 13 bases between. This CDR3 spans 15 amino acids. Here the CDR3 reads CASSYRGDDSYEQYF. CDR3 DNA sequence: TGTGCCAGCAGCTATAGGGGCGACGACTCCTACGAGCAGTACTTC. The full variable domain, in which reference TRBV7-8 and TRBJ2-7 provide the parts outside the CDR3, is GAGVSQSPRYKVAKRGQDVALRCDPISGHVSLFWYQQALGQGPEFLTYFQNEAQLDKSGLPSDRFFAERPEGSVSTLKIQRTQQEDSAVYLCASSYRGDDSYEQYFGPGTRLTVT.

V and J are TRBV19 and TRBJ2-2; TRBD1 agrees at 7 bases. This CDR3 region has 14 residues. Losses at the gene ends were 7 bases for V and 2 bases for J; bases not matched to a gene: 4. From germline, CDR1 is LNHDA and CDR2 SQIVND (reference sequence). CDR3 DNA sequence: TGTGCCAGTACGACAGGGCCTAACACCGGGGAGCTGTTTTTT. Amino acid sequence: CASTTGPNTGELFF.

This chain uses TRBV7-9 with TRBJ1-3; tentative D call: TRBD1 (5 bases). CDR1 and CDR2 from the germline V gene are SEHNR and FQNEAQ (reference sequence). The CDR3 has 16 residues. The V gene lost 5 bases and the J gene lost 2 bases, with 16 bases spanning the gap. CDR3 amino acids: CASSLRVKAAGNTIYF. The CDR3, as DNA: TGTGCCAGCAGCCTCAGGGTTAAGGCTGCTGGAAACACCATATATTTT.

The V and J genes are TRBV10-3 and TRBJ1-3, with 7 bases identical to TRBD1. Germline CDR1 ENHRY, CDR2 SYGVKD. This CDR3 spans 16 amino acids. The V and J ends lost 2 bases and 0 bases, in that order; junction bases with no gene match: 4. The CDR3 bases are TGTGCCATCAGTGAGCCGGGACAGTCCTCTGGAAACACCATATATTTT. This codes for CAISEPGQSSGNTIYF.

The V gene is TRBV16, the J gene TRBJ2-1; 13 bases fit TRBD2. Germline trimming cut 4 bases from V and 6 bases from J; bases unmatched to any gene: 6. The germline gives CDR1 KGHSY, CDR2 FQNENV. CDR3 length: 16 amino acids. The CDR3 DNA is TGTGCCAGCAGCCCCCGGACTAGCGGGAGTAGCAATGAGCAGTTCTTC. It yields the protein CASSPRTSGSSNEQFF.

As regards this clone: This CDR3 is also generated by other DNA sequences in the sample. The chain has TRBV12-3 or TRBV12-4 and TRBJ1-3, with D perhaps TRBD1 (5 bases). The CDR3 consists of 12 residues. Trimming took 9 bases from V and 1 from J, leaving 7 bases between them. CDR3 sequence: CARGGSGNTIYF. Here the CDR3 DNA reads TGTGCCAGGGGGGGGTCTGGAAACACCATATATTTT.

CDR3 bases: TGTGCCAGCTCCCAGCGGGAGGGGGAGCAGCCCCAGCATTTT. It encodes CASSQREGEQPQHF. The rearrangement uses TRBV18 and TRBJ1-5; possible D gene TRBD1, 6 bases. This CDR3 is built from 14 residues. Trimming removed 6 bases from V and 7 bases from J, with 16 bases in between. The V gene's germline CDR1 is KGHSH and CDR2 LQKENI. Drawing the rest from reference TRBV18 and TRBJ1-5, the complete variable domain is NAGVMQNPRHLVRRRGQEARLRCSPMKGHSHVYWYRQLPEEGLKFMVYLQKENIIDESGMPKERFSAEFPKEGPSILRIQQVVRGDSAAYFCASSQREGEQPQHFGDGTRLSIL.

This clone was seen only once. This chain connects TRBV5-1 to TRBJ2-1, with TRBD2 matching over 8 bases. Losses at the gene ends were 0 bases for V and 8 bases for J; bases not matched to a gene: 10. CDR3 size: 16 residues. Germline CDR1 SGHRS, CDR2 YFSETQ. The CDR3 loop reads CASSLEPTGGLDEQFF. For the CDR3, the DNA is TGCGCCAGCAGCTTGGAGCCTACGGGAGGGCTGGATGAGCAGTTCTTC.

V and J are TRBV29-1 and TRBJ1-2; TRBD1 matches at 11 bases. Trimming removed 8 bases from V and 7 bases from J; junction bases left unmatched: 6. The length of the CDR3 is 12 residues. CDR1 is SQVTM, CDR2 ANQGSEA, per germline. The CDR3 coding sequence is TGCAGCCTCGGACAGGGGGCGATTGGCTACACCTTC. This codes for CSLGQGAIGYTF.

V usage is TRBV5-4 and J usage is TRBJ1-4, with D perhaps TRBD1 (6 bases). Germline V CDR1 and CDR2: SGHNT, YYREEE (reference sequence). CDR3 length: 16 amino acids. Trimming stripped 0 bases from V and 6 bases from J, with 15 bases between. The CDR3 DNA reads TGTGCCAGCAGCTTGGGAGGGACACCTCCGGATGAAAAACTGTTTTTT. It specifies CASSLGGTPPDEKLFF.

V and J are TRBV3-1 (or the pseudogene TRBV3-2) and TRBJ1-1; D not certain. Deletions cut 4 bases from V and 1 base from J, with 13 bases between. CDR3 size: 15 residues. CDR1 and CDR2 from the germline V gene are LGHDT and YNNKEL (reference sequence). CDR3 sequence reads: CASSPHGEGNTEAFF. CDR3 nucleotide sequence: TGTGCCAGCAGCCCACATGGGGAGGGGAACACTGAAGCTTTCTTT.

V is TRBV2 and J is TRBJ2-1; D call uncertain. This CDR3 is 11 amino acids long. The germline V and J ends were trimmed by 7 bases and 9 bases, with 10 bases remaining between them. CDR1 and CDR2 (germline): SNHLY, FYNNEI. CDR3 residues: CASNRVGEQFF. In DNA, the CDR3 is TGTGCCAGCAATCGGGTGGGTGAGCAGTTCTTC.

The rearrangement joins TRBV7-2 to TRBJ1-1, with D possibly being TRBD1 (5 bases). This CDR3 has 15 amino acids. Germline CDR1 is SGHTA and CDR2 is FQGNSA. The V end was cut by 5 bases, the J end by 5 bases, with 18 bases between. CDR3 bases: TGTGCCAGCAGCCGCGGGACGGCTTCTGAAACTGAAGCTTTCTTT. It encodes CASSRGTASETEAFF.

J is TRBJ2-2 and V is TRBV24-1; 9 bases agree with TRBD2. J gave up 2 bases and V 5 bases, and 5 bases lay outside the gene matches. This CDR3 spans 16 amino acids. Germline V gives CDR1 KGHDR, CDR2 SFDVKD. The chain's CDR3 is CATSAVAGANTGELFF. CDR3 coding DNA: TGTGCCACCAGTGCGGTAGCGGGGGCTAACACCGGGGAGCTGTTTTTT.

The table lists this clone with a count of one. CDR3 sequence reads: CASSSTSGGSSYNEQFF. The CDR3 region has the DNA TGTGCCAGCAGCTCCACTAGCGGGGGGAGCTCCTACAATGAGCAGTTCTTC. The rearrangement uses TRBV5-4 and TRBJ2-1; 12 bases map to TRBD2. The V and J ends lost 3 bases and 0 bases, in that order; junction bases with no gene match: 4. This CDR3 contains 17 residues. The germline gives CDR1 SGHNT, CDR2 YYREEE (reference sequence).

The gene calls are TRBV7-9 and TRBJ1-3; no firm D call. CDR1 and CDR2 (germline): SEHNR, FQNEAQ (reference sequence). V lost 4 bases and J 4 bases, leaving 8 bases between the germline ends. The CDR3 is made up of 13 amino acids. The CDR3 spells CASSSIVGNTIYF. In nucleotides, the CDR3 is TGTGCCAGCAGCTCCATAGTAGGAAACACCATATATTTT. Supplemented by reference TRBV7-9 and TRBJ1-3, the full variable domain reads DTGVSQNPRHKITKRGQNVTFRCDPISEHNRLYWYRQTLGQGPEFLTYFQNEAQLEKSRLLSDRFSAERPKGSFSTLEIQRTEQGDSAMYLCASSSIVGNTIYFGEGSWLTVV.

The rearrangement links TRBV7-2 to TRBJ2-3; 8 nucleotides match TRBD2. In germline, CDR1 is SGHTA, CDR2 FQGNSA. The CDR3 is 15 amino acids. Unmatched junction bases numbered 5, after V lost 2 bases and J lost 4 bases. The DNA for the CDR3 is TGTGCCAGCAGCTTAAGCGGGGGCCGGCCAGATACGCAGTATTTT. Protein: CASSLSGGRPDTQYF.